These T cell receptor beta chains were read from a single sample in a study of tumor-infiltrating lymphocytes in localized non-small cell lung cancer. The repertoire was sequenced with immunoSEQ multiplex PCR; TCRdb's copy has only in-frame clones and lacks some. Of roughly 9,000 clones in the sample, about 78% were seen once. The sample taken for sequencing was uninvolved lung tissue not adjacent to the tumor. These receptors all stem from a human donor with non-small cell lung cancer. The conserved cysteine and the conserved F or W are not part of the CDR3 here. Part of the rows lack a size; the others show once, few, many or a class for expanded clones.

CDR3aa: ASSFLVGAKNIQY
abundance: -
v_gene: TRBV7-2

CDR3aa: ASSVMGLAMTGELF
abundance: -
v_gene: TRBV9

CDR3aa: AISESGGGARSSEQY
abundance: -
v_gene: TRBV10-3

CDR3aa: ASSWESGRAF
abundance: -
v_gene: TRBV5-6

CDR3aa: ASSAMLPDRGQGSYGYT
abundance: once
v_gene: TRBV9

CDR3aa: ASSVGLSNEQF
abundance: -
v_gene: TRBV9

CDR3aa: ASSPPGQGTSGNTIY
abundance: -
v_gene: TRBV18

CDR3aa: ASSIGTEPSDTQY
abundance: few
v_gene: TRBV6-6

CDR3aa: ASSFRQGVSSYNSPLH
abundance: -
v_gene: TRBV5-5

CDR3aa: ASSFYGRGTEAF
abundance: -
v_gene: TRBV27

CDR3aa: ASSTPRGASSDTQY
abundance: -
v_gene: TRBV11-3

CDR3aa: ASSAEGTGSKDEQF
abundance: -
v_gene: TRBV9

CDR3aa: ASSLDGGAIYEQY
abundance: few
v_gene: TRBV5-1

CDR3aa: ASRGQYENTGELF
abundance: -
v_gene: TRBV19

CDR3aa: SASTGTQAF
abundance: medium-sized
v_gene: TRBV20-1

CDR3aa: ASSFMNTEAF
abundance: -
v_gene: TRBV7-9

CDR3aa: ASSTGLTGAF
abundance: -
v_gene: TRBV28

CDR3aa: SVEEIAGVTEAF
abundance: few
v_gene: TRBV29-1

CDR3aa: ASSQQGPPLH
abundance: -
v_gene: TRBV4-1

CDR3aa: AISESQDTQY
abundance: -
v_gene: TRBV10-3

CDR3aa: ASSVNRGNEQF
abundance: -
v_gene: TRBV2

CDR3aa: ASTFKGAETQY
abundance: -
v_gene: TRBV7-2

CDR3aa: ASSDRGGAVDTQY
abundance: -
v_gene: TRBV6-4

CDR3aa: ASSLGDRANTEAF
abundance: -
v_gene: TRBV7-9

CDR3aa: ASRQSYEQY
abundance: -
v_gene: TRBV2

CDR3aa: ASSLVMGGTGELF
abundance: once
v_gene: TRBV5-1

CDR3aa: ASSLAGTYEQY
abundance: -
v_gene: TRBV11-1

CDR3aa: ASSPGLGTQY
abundance: few
v_gene: TRBV2

CDR3aa: ASSLMGQETQY
abundance: -
v_gene: TRBV5-1

CDR3aa: ASSREGSSRTDTQY
abundance: -
v_gene: TRBV4-1

CDR3aa: ASSSDSNTEAF
abundance: once
v_gene: TRBV2

CDR3aa: ASSPPPAGTSVEQY
abundance: -
v_gene: TRBV18

CDR3aa: ASSEAMGGAQPQH
abundance: -
v_gene: TRBV6-1